Sequencing of this T cell receptor beta chain was carried out in a study of identical twins. The CDR3 runs to 15 residues. One entry per CDR3 protein, called by TCRdb with MiXCR from the 5' RACE reads. The table records 1.5 million to 2 million distinct CDR3 sequences, around a third of them present only once. In the case of this clonotype: Its cognate antigen is unknown.

Study-level points and caveats: Fewer insertions characterized abundant cord blood beta clonotypes, whereas memory repertoires showed none.

The sequence derives from a newborn girl in good health. The chain recombines TRBV21-1 with TRBJ1-2; the table's D gene call, TRBD1, was not cross checked with the DNA. TRBV21-1 is tagged as a pseudogene. The sample comprised cord blood. CDR3 in amino acids: CACSKALGQGYGYTF. The DNA for the CDR3 is TGTGCCTGCAGCAAAGCGCTGGGACAGGGCTATGGCTACACCTTC.